These T cell receptor beta chains were read from a single sample in a study of vaccination and CD4 T cells after COVID-19. TCRdb re-called the PCR reads through MiXCR, storing one row per CDR3 protein. In the table there are approximately 20,000 distinct CDR3 sequences, 45% to 50% of which are singletons. These TCRs are of unknown antigen specificity. Sequenced here: CD4+ T cells from blood, cultured in vitro, sampled before SARS-CoV-2 vaccination. The receptors were sampled from a human donor who had recovered from COVID-19. The CDR3 runs from the conserved cysteine through the conserved F or W. D genes are given only for firm matches. Clone size is given for some rows only: seen once, a few or many times, or a class if the clone is expanded.

j_gene	d_gene	abundance	v_gene	CDR3aa	CDR3nt
TRBJ2-1	TRBD2	.	TRBV20-1	CSARFLREYNNEQFF	TGCAGTGCTAGATTTCTGCGGGAGTACAACAATGAGCAGTTCTTC
TRBJ1-6	.	few	TRBV12-3/TRBV12-4	CASSLLANNSPLHF	TGTGCCAGCAGCCTCTTGGCCAATAATTCACCCCTCCACTTT
TRBJ1-5	.	.	TRBV6-1	CASSGRTGNQPQHF	TGTGCCAGCAGTGGCCGAACAGGCAATCAGCCCCAGCATTTT
TRBJ2-7	TRBD2	.	TRBV28	CASSSPGAGGPYEQYF	TGTGCCAGCAGTTCCCCAGGAGCGGGAGGGCCCTACGAGCAGTACTTC
TRBJ1-5	.	few	TRBV7-6	CASSLAQGQPQHF	TGTGCCAGCAGCTTAGCACAAGGACAGCCCCAGCATTTT
TRBJ2-3	TRBD2	.	TRBV20-1	CSARDLMGAGDTDTQYF	TGCAGTGCTAGAGATCTCATGGGAGCGGGGGACACAGATACGCAGTATTTT
TRBJ2-1	TRBD2	.	TRBV28	CASSSTSGLRDEQFF	TGTGCCAGCAGTTCTACTAGCGGGCTGAGGGATGAGCAGTTCTTC
TRBJ1-1	.	.	TRBV6-2/TRBV6-3	CASSYWRDTEAFF	TGTGCCAGCAGTTACTGGAGGGACACTGAAGCTTTCTTT
TRBJ1-1	TRBD1	.	TRBV25-1	CASSRQGAMNTEAFF	TGTGCCAGCAGCAGACAGGGGGCTATGAACACTGAAGCTTTCTTT
TRBJ2-5	TRBD1	.	TRBV5-4	CASSLAPGGDETRYF	TGTGCCAGCAGCTTGGCCCCAGGGGGAGACGAGACCCGGTACTTC
TRBJ2-7	.	few	TRBV20-1	CSARRASLHEQYF	TGCAGTGCTAGACGCGCTAGCCTCCACGAGCAGTACTTC